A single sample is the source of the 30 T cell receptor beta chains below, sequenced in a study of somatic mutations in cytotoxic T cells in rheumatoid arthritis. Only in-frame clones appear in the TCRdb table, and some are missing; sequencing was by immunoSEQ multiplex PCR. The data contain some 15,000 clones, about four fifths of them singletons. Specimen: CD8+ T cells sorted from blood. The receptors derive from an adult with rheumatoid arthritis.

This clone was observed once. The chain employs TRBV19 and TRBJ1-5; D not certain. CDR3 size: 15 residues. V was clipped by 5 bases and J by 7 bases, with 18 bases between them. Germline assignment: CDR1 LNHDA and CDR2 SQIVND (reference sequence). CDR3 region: CASSPQLGLGQPQHF. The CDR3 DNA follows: TGTGCCAGTAGTCCCCAATTGGGCCTAGGGCAGCCCCAGCATTTT.

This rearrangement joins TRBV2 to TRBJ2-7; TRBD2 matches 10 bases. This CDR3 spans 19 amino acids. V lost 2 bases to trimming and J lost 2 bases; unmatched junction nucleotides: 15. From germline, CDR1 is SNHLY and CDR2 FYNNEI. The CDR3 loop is CASSEFVSGGASTPYEQYF. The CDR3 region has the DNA TGTGCCAGCAGTGAATTCGTCAGCGGGGGGGCCTCCACTCCCTACGAGCAGTACTTC. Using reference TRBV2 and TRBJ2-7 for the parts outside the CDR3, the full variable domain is EPEVTQTPSHQVTQMGQEVILRCVPISNHLYFYWYRQILGQKVEFLVSFYNNEISEKSEIFDDQFSVERPDGSNFTLKIRSTKLEDSAMYFCASSEFVSGGASTPYEQYFGPGTRLTVT.

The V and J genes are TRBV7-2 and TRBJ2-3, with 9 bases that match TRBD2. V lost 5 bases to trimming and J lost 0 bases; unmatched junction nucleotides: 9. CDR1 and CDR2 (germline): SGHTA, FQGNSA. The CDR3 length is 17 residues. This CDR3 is CASSKRRLAESTDTQYF. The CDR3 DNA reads TGTGCCAGCAGCAAACGAAGACTAGCGGAAAGCACAGATACGCAGTATTTT. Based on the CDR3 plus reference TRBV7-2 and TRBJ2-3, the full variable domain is GAGVSQSPSNKVTEKGKDVELRCDPISGHTALYWYRQSLGQGLEFLIYFQGNSAPDKSGLPSDRFSAERTGGSVSTLTIQRTQQEDSAVYLCASSKRRLAESTDTQYFGPGTRLTVL.

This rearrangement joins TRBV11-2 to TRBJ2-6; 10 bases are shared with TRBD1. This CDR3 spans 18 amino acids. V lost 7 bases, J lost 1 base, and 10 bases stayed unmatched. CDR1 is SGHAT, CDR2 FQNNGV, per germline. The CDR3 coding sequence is TGTGCCAGCACCGACGGACAGGGGGTGCCTTCTGGGGCCAACGTCCTGACTTTC. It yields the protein CASTDGQGVPSGANVLTF.

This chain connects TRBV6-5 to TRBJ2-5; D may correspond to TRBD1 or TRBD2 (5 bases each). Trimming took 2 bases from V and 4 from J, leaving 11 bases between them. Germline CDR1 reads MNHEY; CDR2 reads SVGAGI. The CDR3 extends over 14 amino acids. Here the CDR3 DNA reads TGTGCCAGCAGTTACGGGGGATCAGGAGAGACCCAGTACTTC. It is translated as CASSYGGSGETQYF.

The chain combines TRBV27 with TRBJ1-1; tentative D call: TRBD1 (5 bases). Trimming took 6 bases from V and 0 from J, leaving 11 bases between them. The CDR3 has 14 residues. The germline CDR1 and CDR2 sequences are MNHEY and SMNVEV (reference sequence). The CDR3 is CASSPGHMNTEAFF. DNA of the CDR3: TGTGCCAGCAGCCCTGGACATATGAACACTGAAGCTTTCTTT.

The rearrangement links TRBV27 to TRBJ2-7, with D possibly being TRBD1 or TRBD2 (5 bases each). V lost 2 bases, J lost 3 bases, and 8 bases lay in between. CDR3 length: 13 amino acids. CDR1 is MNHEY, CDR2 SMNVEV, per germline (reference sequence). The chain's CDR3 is CASSLGAGYEQYF. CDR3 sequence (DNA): TGTGCCAGCAGTTTAGGGGCGGGCTACGAGCAGTACTTC.

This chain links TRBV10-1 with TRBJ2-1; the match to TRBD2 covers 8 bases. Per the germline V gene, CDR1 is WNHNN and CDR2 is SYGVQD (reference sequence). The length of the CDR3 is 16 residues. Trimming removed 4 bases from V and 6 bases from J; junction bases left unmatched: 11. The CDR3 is CASSARRLAGGNEQFF. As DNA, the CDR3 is TGCGCCAGCAGTGCCCGTCGGCTAGCGGGCGGCAATGAGCAGTTCTTC.

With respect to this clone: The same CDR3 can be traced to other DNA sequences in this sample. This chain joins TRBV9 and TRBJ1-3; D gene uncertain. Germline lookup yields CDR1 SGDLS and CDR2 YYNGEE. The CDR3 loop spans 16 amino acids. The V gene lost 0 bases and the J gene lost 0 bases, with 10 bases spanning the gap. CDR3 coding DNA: TGTGCCAGCAGCGTAGTCTCCGGTGGCTCTGGAAACACCATATATTTT. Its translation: CASSVVSGGSGNTIYF.

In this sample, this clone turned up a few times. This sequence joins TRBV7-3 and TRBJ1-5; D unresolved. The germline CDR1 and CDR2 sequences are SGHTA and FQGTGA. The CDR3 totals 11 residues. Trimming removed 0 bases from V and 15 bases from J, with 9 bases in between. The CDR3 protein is CASSLTAVGHF. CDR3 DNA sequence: TGTGCCAGCAGCTTAACTGCGGTAGGGCATTTT.

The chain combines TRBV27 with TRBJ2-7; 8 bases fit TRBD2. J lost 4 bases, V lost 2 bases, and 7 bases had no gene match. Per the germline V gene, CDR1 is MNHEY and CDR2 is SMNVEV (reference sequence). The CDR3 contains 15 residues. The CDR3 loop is CASSLRGGPLYEQYF. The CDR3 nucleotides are TGTGCCAGCAGTTTACGGGGGGGACCCCTTTACGAGCAGTACTTC.

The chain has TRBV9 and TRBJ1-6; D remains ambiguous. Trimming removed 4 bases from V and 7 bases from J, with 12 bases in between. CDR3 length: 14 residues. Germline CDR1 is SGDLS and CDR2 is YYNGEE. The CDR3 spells CASSPYVGNSPLHF. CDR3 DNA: TGTGCCAGCAGCCCCTACGTAGGGAATTCACCCCTCCACTTT.

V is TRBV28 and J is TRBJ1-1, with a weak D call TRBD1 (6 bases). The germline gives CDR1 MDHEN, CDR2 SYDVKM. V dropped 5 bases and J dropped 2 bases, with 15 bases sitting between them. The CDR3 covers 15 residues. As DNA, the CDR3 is TGTGCCAGCAGTCAGATAACGACAGGTAACACTGAAGCTTTCTTT. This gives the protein CASSQITTGNTEAFF.

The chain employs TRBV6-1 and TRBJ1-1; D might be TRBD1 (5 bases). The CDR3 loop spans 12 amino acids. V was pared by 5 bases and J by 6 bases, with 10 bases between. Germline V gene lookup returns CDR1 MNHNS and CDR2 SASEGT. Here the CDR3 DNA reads TGTGCCAGCAGTTTAGGGGAACCTGAAGCTTTCTTT. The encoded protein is CASSLGEPEAFF.

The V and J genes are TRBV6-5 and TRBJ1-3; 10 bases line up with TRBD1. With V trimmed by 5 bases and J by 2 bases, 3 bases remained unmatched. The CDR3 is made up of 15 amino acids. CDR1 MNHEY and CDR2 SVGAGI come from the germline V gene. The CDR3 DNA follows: TGTGCCAGCAGTCCCGACAGGGGGCCTGGAAACACCATATATTTT. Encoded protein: CASSPDRGPGNTIYF.

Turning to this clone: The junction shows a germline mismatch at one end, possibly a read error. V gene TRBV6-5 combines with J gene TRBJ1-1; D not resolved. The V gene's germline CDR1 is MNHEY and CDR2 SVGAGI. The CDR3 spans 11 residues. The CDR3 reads CAAEGLTEAFF. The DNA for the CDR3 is TGCGCAGCAGAAGGGTTAACTGAAGCTTTCTTT.

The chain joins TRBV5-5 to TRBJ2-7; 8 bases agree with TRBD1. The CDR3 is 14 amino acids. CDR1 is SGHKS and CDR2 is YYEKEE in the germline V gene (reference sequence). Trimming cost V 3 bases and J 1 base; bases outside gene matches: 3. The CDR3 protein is CASSYRQGSYEQYF. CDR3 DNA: TGTGCCAGCAGCTATCGACAGGGGTCCTACGAGCAGTACTTC.

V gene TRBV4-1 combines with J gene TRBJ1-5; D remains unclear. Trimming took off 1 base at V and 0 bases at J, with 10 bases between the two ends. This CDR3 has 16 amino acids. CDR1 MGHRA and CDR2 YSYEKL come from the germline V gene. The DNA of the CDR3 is TGCGCCAGCAGCCAAGTGGGAAGGTATAGCAATCAGCCCCAGCATTTT. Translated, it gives CASSQVGRYSNQPQHF.

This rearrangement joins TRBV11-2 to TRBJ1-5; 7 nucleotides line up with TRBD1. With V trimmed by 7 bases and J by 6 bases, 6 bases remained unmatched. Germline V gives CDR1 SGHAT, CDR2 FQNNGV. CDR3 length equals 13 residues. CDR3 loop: CASNRQGSQPQHF. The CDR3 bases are TGTGCCAGCAACCGACAGGGTAGTCAGCCCCAGCATTTT.

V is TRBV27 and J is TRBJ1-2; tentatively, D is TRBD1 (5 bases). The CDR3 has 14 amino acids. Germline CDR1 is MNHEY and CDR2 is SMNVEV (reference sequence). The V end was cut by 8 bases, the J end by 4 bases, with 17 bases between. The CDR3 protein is CASAEGTGGYGYTF. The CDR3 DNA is TGTGCCAGCGCGGAGGGGACGGGGGGCTATGGCTACACCTTC.

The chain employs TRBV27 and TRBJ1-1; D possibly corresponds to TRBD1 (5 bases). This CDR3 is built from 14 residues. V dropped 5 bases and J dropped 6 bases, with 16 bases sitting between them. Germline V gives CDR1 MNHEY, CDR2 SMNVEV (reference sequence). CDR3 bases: TGTGCCAGCAGTCCACCAGGGTATGGGCCTGAAGCTTTCTTT. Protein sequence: CASSPPGYGPEAFF.

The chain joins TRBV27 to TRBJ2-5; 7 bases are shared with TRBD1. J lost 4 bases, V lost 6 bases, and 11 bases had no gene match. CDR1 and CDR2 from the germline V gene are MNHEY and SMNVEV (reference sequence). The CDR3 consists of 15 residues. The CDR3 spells CASRPPTGLGETQYF. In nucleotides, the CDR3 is TGTGCCAGCAGGCCGCCGACAGGGTTGGGAGAGACCCAGTACTTC.

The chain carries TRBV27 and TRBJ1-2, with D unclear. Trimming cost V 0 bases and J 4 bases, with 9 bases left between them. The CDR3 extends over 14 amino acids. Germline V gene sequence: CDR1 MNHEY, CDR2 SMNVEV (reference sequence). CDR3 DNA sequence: TGTGCCAGCAGTTTATCGGGAGGTGGCTATGGCTACACCTTC. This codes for CASSLSGGGYGYTF.

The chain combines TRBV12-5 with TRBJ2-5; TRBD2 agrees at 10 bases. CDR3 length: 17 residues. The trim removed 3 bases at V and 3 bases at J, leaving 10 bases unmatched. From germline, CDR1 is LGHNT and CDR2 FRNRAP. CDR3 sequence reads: CASGFDQGLAGEETQYF. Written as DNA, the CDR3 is TGTGCTAGTGGTTTCGATCAAGGGCTAGCGGGGGAAGAGACCCAGTACTTC.

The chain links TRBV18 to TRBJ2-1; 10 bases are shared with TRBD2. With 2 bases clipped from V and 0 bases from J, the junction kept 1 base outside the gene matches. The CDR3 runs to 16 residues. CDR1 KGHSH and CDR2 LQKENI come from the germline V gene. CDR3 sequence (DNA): TGTGCCAGCTCACCAAGCGGGGGGGCCTCCTACAATGAGCAGTTCTTC. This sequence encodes CASSPSGGASYNEQFF.

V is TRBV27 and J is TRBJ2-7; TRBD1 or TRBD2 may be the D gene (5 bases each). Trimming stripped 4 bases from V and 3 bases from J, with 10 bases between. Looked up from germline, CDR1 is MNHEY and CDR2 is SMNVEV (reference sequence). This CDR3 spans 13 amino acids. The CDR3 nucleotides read TGTGCCAGCAGTTCGGGACGGCTCTACGAGCAGTACTTC. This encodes CASSSGRLYEQYF.

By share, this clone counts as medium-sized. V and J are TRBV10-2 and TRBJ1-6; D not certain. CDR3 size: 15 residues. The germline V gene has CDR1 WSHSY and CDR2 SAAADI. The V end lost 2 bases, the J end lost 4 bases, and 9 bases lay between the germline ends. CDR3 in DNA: TGCGCCAGCAGTGAGAACCCGGGATATAATTCACCCCTCCACTTT. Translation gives CASSENPGYNSPLHF.

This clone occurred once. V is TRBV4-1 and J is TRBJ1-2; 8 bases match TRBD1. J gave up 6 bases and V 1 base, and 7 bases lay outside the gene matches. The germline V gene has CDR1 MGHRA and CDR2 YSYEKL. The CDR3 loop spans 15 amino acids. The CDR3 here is CASSQGGTGGDGYTF. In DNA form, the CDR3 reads TGCGCCAGCAGCCAAGGTGGGACAGGAGGGGATGGCTACACCTTC.

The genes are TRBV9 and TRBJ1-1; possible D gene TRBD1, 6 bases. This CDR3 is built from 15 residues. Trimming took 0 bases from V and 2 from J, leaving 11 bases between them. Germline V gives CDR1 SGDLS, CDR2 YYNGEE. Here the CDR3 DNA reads TGTGCCAGCAGCGTAGAGCCGGGGGCAAACACTGAAGCTTTCTTT. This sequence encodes CASSVEPGANTEAFF.

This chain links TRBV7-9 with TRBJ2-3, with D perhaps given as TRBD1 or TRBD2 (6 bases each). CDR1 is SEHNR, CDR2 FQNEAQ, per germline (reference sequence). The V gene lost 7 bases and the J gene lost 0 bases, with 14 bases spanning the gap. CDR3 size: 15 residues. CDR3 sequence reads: CASTPGAISTDTQYF. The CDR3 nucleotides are TGTGCCAGCACCCCGGGGGCAATTAGCACAGATACGCAGTATTTT.